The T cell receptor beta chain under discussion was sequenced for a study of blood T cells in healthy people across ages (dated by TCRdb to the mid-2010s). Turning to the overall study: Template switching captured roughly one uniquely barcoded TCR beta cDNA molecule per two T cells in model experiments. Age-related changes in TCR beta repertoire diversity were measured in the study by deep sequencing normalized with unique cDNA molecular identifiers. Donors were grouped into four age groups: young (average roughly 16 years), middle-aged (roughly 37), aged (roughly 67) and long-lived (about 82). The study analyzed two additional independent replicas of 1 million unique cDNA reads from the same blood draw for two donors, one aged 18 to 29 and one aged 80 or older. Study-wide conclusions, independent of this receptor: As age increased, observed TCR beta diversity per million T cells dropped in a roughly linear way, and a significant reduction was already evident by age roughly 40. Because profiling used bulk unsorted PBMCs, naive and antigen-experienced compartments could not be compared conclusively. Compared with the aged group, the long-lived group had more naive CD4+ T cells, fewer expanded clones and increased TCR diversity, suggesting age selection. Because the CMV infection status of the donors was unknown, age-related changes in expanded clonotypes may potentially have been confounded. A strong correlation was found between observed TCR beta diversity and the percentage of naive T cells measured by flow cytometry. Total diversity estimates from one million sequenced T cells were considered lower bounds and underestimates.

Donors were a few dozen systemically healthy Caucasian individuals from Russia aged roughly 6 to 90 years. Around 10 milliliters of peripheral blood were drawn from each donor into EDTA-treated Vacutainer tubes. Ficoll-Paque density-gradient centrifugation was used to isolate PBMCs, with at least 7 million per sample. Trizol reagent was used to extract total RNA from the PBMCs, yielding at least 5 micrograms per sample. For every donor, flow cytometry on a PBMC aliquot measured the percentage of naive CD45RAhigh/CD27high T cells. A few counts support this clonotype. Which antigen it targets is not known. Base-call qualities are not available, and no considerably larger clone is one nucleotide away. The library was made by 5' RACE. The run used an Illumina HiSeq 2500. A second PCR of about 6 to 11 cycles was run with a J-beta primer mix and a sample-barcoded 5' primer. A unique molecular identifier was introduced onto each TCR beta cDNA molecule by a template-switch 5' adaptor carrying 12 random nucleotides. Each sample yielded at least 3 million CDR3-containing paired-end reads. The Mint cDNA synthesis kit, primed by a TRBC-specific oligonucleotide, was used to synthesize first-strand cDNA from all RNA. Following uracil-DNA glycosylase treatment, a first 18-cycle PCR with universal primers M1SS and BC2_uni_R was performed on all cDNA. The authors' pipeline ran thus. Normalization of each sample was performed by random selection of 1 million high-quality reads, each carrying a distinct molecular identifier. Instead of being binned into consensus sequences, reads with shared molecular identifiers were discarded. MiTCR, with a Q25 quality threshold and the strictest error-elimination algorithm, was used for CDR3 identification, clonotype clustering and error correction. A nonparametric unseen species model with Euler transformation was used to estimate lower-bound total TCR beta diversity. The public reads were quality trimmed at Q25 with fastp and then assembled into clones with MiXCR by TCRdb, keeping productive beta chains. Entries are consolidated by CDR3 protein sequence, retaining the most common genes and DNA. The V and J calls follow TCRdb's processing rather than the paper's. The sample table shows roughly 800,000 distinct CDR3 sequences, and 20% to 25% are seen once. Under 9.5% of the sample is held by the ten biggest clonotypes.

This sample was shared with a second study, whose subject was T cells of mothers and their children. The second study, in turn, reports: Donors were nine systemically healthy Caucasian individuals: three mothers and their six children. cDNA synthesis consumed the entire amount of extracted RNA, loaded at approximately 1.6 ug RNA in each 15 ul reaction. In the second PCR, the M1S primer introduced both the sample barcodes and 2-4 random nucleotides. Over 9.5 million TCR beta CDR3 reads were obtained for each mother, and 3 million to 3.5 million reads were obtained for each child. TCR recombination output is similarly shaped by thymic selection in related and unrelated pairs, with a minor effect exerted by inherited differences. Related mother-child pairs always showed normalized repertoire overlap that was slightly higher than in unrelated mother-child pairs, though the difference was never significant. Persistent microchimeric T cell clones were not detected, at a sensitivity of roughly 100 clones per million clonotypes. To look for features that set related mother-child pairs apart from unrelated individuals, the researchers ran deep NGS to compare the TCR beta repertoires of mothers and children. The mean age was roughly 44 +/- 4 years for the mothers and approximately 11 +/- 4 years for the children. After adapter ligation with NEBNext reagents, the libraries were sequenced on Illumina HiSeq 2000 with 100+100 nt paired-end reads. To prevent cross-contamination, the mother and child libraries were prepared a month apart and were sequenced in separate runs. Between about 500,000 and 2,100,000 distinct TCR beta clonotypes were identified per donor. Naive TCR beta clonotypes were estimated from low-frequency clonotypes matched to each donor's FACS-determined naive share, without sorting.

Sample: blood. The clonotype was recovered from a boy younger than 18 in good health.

At the DNA level, the sequence is TGTGCCAGCAGCTTAAAATCAGGGGTGAACACTGAAGCTTTCTTT. Translation gives CASSLKSGVNTEAFF. The rearranged segments are TRBV7-3 and TRBJ1-1; a tentative D match to TRBD1 spans 6 bases. The CDR3 contains 15 residues, cysteine and phenylalanine counted. Solely the CDR3 DNA is kept, with 45 bases framed from the first base. V loses 1 base, J loses 0 bases, and the germline ends lie 9 bases apart. Via the germline V gene, CDR1 is SGHTA and CDR2 FQGTGA.